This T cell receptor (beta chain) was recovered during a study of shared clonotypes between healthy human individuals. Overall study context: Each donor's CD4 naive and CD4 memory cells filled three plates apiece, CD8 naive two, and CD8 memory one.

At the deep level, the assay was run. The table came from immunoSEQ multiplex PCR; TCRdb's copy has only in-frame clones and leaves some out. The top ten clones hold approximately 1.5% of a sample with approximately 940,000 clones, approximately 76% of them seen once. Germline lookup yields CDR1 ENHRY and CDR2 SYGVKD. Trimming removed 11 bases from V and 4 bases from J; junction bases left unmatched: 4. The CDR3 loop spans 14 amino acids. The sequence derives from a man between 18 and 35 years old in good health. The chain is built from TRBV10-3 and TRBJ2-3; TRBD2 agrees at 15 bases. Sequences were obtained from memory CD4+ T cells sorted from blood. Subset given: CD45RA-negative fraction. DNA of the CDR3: TGTGCCGCCCGGACTAGCGGGAGGGCAGATACGCAGTATTTT. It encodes CAARTSGRADTQYF.